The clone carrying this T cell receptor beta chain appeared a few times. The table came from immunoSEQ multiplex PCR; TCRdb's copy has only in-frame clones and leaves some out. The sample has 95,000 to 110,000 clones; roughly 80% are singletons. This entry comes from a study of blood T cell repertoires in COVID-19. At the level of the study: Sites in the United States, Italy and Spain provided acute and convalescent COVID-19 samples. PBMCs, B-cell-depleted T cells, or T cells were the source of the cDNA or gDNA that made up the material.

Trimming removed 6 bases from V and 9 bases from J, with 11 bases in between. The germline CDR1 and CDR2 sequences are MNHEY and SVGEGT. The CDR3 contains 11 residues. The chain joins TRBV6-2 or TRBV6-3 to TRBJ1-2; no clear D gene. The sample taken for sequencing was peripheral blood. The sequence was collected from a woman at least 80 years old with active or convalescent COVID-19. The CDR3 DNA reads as TGTGCCAGCAGCTGGGGAGTTAGCTACACCTTC. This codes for CASSWGVSYTF.